This T cell receptor beta chain was sequenced for a study of blood T cell repertoires in COVID-19. In the authors' workflow: Reference gene primers were amplified, and this amplification served to estimate nucleated cell counts. Some clones are missing from TCRdb's copy, which holds only in-frame ones; the method was immunoSEQ multiplex PCR. V and J calls and clone size are those listed in that table; D and trimming were worked out from the DNA. The sample includes around 300,000 clones, 75% to 95% of them seen just once. V dropped 11 bases and J dropped 5; count of bases not matched to a gene: 7. CDR1 is ENHRY, CDR2 SYGVKD, per germline. The CDR3 loop spans 13 amino acids.

The chain carries TRBV10-3 and TRBJ2-3, with 10 bases fitting TRBD1. Sequencing was done on a sample of PBMCs or T cells enriched from blood (not recorded which). The sequence derives from a woman in her twenties or thirties who had recovered from COVID-19. The CDR3 region has the DNA TGTGCCGCCCGACAGGGGGCGGAAGATACGCAGTATTTT. Translating it yields CAARQGAEDTQYF.